The source of this TCR beta chain is a study of human T cells and chemical hapten exposure. On this clonotype itself: What it binds is unknown.

TCRdb re-called the RACE reads with MiXCR, one entry per CDR3 protein. This sample has roughly 97,000 distinct CDR3 sequences, with 27% found just once. CDR1 MNHNS and CDR2 SASEGT come from the germline V gene. This CDR3 has 13 residues. V was clipped by 3 bases and J by 5 bases; unmatched bases: 2. Time point: patch test 3, about 24 weeks after DPC sensitization. The treatment was: therapeutic diphenylcyclopropenone sensitization with weekly scalp DPC. Whole-study findings and limits: The study found expanded TCRs formed significantly more large CDR3 similarity clusters than controls. TCRs at a frequency above 1 in 1000 stayed unchanged with DPC sensitization.

The specimen comprised whole blood, sampled in connection with sensitization to the hapten diphenylcyclopropenone (DPC). The TCR was taken from a man aged 40-49 years with alopecia areata. Some clones in this sample may be carry-over from other donors' samples. The rearrangement uses TRBV6-1 and TRBJ2-5, with 8 bases matching TRBD2. CDR3 sequence: CASSETSEETQYF. In nucleotides, the CDR3 is TGTGCCAGCAGTGAGACTAGCGAGGAGACCCAGTACTTC.